Listed here are 27 T cell receptor beta chains from one sample, sequenced in a study of shared clonotypes between healthy human individuals. Profiled with immunoSEQ multiplex PCR; TCRdb holds only in-frame clones, not every one. The repertoire includes fewer than 600,000 clones, roughly 77% of them detected once, and approximately 13% sits in the top ten. The specimen sequenced was PBMCs. These receptors were taken from a woman in her thirties or forties in good health. Some clones in this sample may be carry-over from other donors' samples.

This chain uses TRBV5-1 with TRBJ2-1; 8 bases match TRBD2. The CDR3 covers 14 residues. Germline lookup yields CDR1 SGHRS and CDR2 YFSETQ. V dropped 6 bases and J dropped 5; count of bases not matched to a gene: 7. The CDR3 sequence is CASISGTGDNEQFF. CDR3 coding DNA: TGCGCCAGCATTAGCGGGACGGGGGACAATGAGCAGTTCTTC.

The chain is built from TRBV18 and TRBJ2-7; D is unresolved. Germline V gene lookup returns CDR1 KGHSH and CDR2 LQKENI. V was clipped by 1 base and J by 2 bases, with 12 bases between them. This CDR3 spans 15 amino acids. Written as DNA, the CDR3 is TGTGCCAGCTCACCACAGGTTTCTGGTACCTACGAGCAGTACTTC. This gives the protein CASSPQVSGTYEQYF.

This clone was counted once. CDR3 bases: TGTGCCAGCTCACAAGCTACTAGCGGAGTTTACTCCTACGAGCAGTACTTC. It translates to CASSQATSGVYSYEQYF. The rearrangement uses TRBV18 and TRBJ2-7, with 8 bases lining up with TRBD2. This CDR3 comprises 17 residues. V was clipped by 4 bases and J by 0 bases; unmatched bases: 11. In germline, CDR1 is KGHSH, CDR2 LQKENI.

The chain links TRBV10-3 to TRBJ2-3; the D call may be TRBD1 or TRBD2 (5 bases each). V shed 6 bases and J shed 2 bases, with 12 bases lying between them. Per the germline V gene, CDR1 is ENHRY and CDR2 is SYGVKD. The CDR3 has 14 amino acids. CDR3 coding DNA: TGTGCCATCAGCGACGGGACGGACACAGATACGCAGTATTTT. It yields the protein CAISDGTDTDTQYF.

The J gene is TRBJ2-7, the V gene TRBV14; 7 nucleotides match TRBD2. The germline gives CDR1 SGHDN, CDR2 FVKESK. This CDR3 is built from 15 residues. The trim removed 2 bases at V and 2 bases at J, leaving 6 bases unmatched. CDR3 in amino acids: CASSQFSGPAYEQYF. The CDR3 DNA follows: TGTGCCAGCAGCCAATTTAGCGGGCCAGCCTACGAGCAGTACTTC.

This CDR3 is CASSSETPGGKYEQYF. The DNA for the CDR3 is TGTGCCAGCAGCTCCGAGACCCCAGGGGGCAAGTACGAGCAGTACTTC. The chain uses TRBV7-9 and TRBJ2-7; 8 bases line up with TRBD1. J gave up 4 bases and V 4 bases, and 12 bases lay outside the gene matches. The CDR3 has 16 residues. Germline loops: CDR1 SEHNR, CDR2 FQNEAQ (reference sequence).

The V call is TRBV5-1, the J call TRBJ2-1; 13 bases fit TRBD2. This CDR3 contains 16 residues. The V segment lost 7 bases and the J segment 7 bases; nucleotides outside the gene matches: 11. Germline assignment: CDR1 SGHRS and CDR2 YFSETQ. This chain's CDR3 is CASRKLAGGRSNEQFF. The CDR3, as DNA: TGCGCCAGCCGCAAACTAGCGGGAGGGAGAAGTAATGAGCAGTTCTTC.

The chain links TRBV7-2 to TRBJ2-5, with TRBD2 matching over 8 bases. Looked up from germline, CDR1 is SGHTA and CDR2 is FQGNSA. The CDR3 is 16 residues long. With V trimmed by 5 bases and J by 2 bases, 10 bases remained unmatched. In nucleotides, the CDR3 is TGTGCCAGCAGCCCTGGGGTTAGCGGGGAACAAGAGACCCAGTACTTC. Translation: CASSPGVSGEQETQYF.

Concerning this clone: Other DNA sequences from this sample encode an identical CDR3 as well. V and J are TRBV5-1 and TRBJ1-1; D gene unclear. Germline CDR1 SGHRS, CDR2 YFSETQ. V dropped 3 bases and J dropped 1 base, with 7 bases sitting between them. The CDR3 is 13 amino acids. CDR3 protein: CASSWTANTEAFF. The CDR3 DNA reads as TGCGCCAGCAGCTGGACGGCGAACACTGAAGCTTTCTTT.

V gene TRBV4-1 combines with J gene TRBJ1-6; D uncertain. Germline-derived CDR1 and CDR2 are MGHRA and YSYEKL. CDR3 size: 15 residues. Trimming cost V 1 base and J 3 bases, with 7 bases left between them. The CDR3 DNA is TGCGCCAGCAGCCAAGGCATCCGCTATAATTCACCCCTCCACTTT. Protein product: CASSQGIRYNSPLHF.

The rearrangement joins TRBV7-3 to TRBJ2-5, with D possibly being TRBD2 (6 bases). Germline lookup yields CDR1 SGHTA and CDR2 FQGTGA. This CDR3 comprises 13 residues. V lost 5 bases and J lost 5, with 12 bases in between. The CDR3 region has the DNA TGTGCCAGCAGCACTCGACTAGGGGAGACCCAGTACTTC. Its translation: CASSTRLGETQYF.

This clone was counted a single time. The V gene is TRBV30, the J gene TRBJ2-7, with a tentative D call TRBD1 (5 bases). From germline, CDR1 is GTSNPN and CDR2 SVGIG (reference sequence). Trimming shortened V by 0 bases and J by 3 bases, and 24 bases separated the two germline ends. The CDR3 extends over 18 amino acids. The CDR3 reads CAWSVRRPLGDINYEQYF. CDR3 coding DNA: TGTGCCTGGAGTGTACGGCGGCCGTTAGGGGATATAAACTACGAGCAGTACTTC.

J is TRBJ1-1 and V is TRBV5-1, with TRBD1 matching over 11 bases. Germline-derived CDR1 and CDR2 are SGHRS and YFSETQ. V trimming: 5 bases; J trimming: 3 bases; junction bases outside the gene matches: 9. The CDR3 sequence is 16 residues long. This CDR3 reads CASRDRGLSLDTEAFF. CDR3 sequence (DNA): TGCGCCAGCAGGGACAGGGGGCTGTCATTGGACACTGAAGCTTTCTTT.

The gene calls are TRBV7-2 and TRBJ1-2; possibly TRBD1 for D (5 bases). The CDR3 runs 14 residues. Germline V gene data show CDR1 as SGHTA and CDR2 as FQGNSA. V was cut by 5 bases and J by 4 bases, with 14 bases left in between. CDR3 loop: CASSPGRAGYGYTF. The DNA for the CDR3 is TGTGCCAGCAGCCCAGGCAGGGCCGGCTATGGCTACACCTTC.

This clone was counted many times. V is TRBV27 and J is TRBJ1-6; D uncertain. The CDR3 covers 14 residues. The V end lost 4 bases, the J end lost 7 bases, and 11 bases lay between the germline ends. Germline CDR1 MNHEY, CDR2 SMNVEV (reference sequence). Here the CDR3 reads CASSWRGDNSPLHF. CDR3 nucleotide sequence: TGTGCCAGCAGTTGGAGAGGTGACAATTCACCCCTCCACTTT.

The chain carries TRBV5-1 and TRBJ2-5; 7 bases agree with TRBD2. The CDR3 consists of 15 residues. Trimming at V came to 1 base and at J to 4 bases, leaving 7 bases not matched to a gene. Germline values: CDR1 SGHRS, CDR2 YFSETQ. The CDR3 loop reads CASSLLAGRGETQYF. In DNA, the CDR3 is TGCGCCAGCAGCTTGCTGGCAGGGAGGGGAGAGACCCAGTACTTC.

The chain combines TRBV4-1 with TRBJ1-4; 9 bases line up with TRBD1. The CDR3 length is 15 residues. V shed 1 base and J 8 bases; nucleotides not matched to a gene: 5. Per the germline V gene, CDR1 is MGHRA and CDR2 is YSYEKL. The CDR3 loop reads CASSQAGTGSEKLFF. CDR3 DNA: TGCGCCAGCAGCCAAGCCGGGACAGGGAGCGAAAAACTGTTTTTT.

This rearrangement joins TRBV27 to TRBJ2-1, with 12 bases aligning to TRBD2. The trim removed 5 bases at V and 5 bases at J, leaving 16 bases unmatched. Germline V gene lookup returns CDR1 MNHEY and CDR2 SMNVEV (reference sequence). This CDR3 region has 19 residues. The CDR3: CASSKRWTGGTSGHNEQFF. CDR3 coding DNA: TGTGCCAGCAGTAAGAGATGGACAGGGGGGACTAGCGGGCACAATGAGCAGTTCTTC.

This rearrangement joins TRBV18 to TRBJ2-1; D is possibly TRBD1 (6 bases). CDR1 KGHSH and CDR2 LQKENI come from the germline V gene. Between the trimmed V and J ends, which lost 1 base and 10 bases, there was a span of 14 bases. There are 14 residues in the CDR3. In DNA form, the CDR3 reads TGTGCCAGCTCACCACAGGGGGTAGGGCTGGAGCAGTTCTTC. This codes for CASSPQGVGLEQFF.

This chain uses TRBV7-2 with TRBJ1-5; D is unresolved. Per the germline V gene, CDR1 is SGHTA and CDR2 is FQGNSA. Trimming removed 0 bases at V and 8 bases at J, with 14 bases between. The CDR3 extends over 15 amino acids. The CDR3 is CASSLAGNLAEPQHF. The CDR3 nucleotides read TGTGCCAGCAGCTTAGCAGGTAACCTCGCTGAGCCCCAGCATTTT. Combining the CDR3 with reference TRBV7-2 and TRBJ1-5 gives the whole variable domain GAGVSQSPSNKVTEKGKDVELRCDPISGHTALYWYRQSLGQGLEFLIYFQGNSAPDKSGLPSDRFSAERTGGSVSTLTIQRTQQEDSAVYLCASSLAGNLAEPQHFGDGTRLSIL.

The chain is built from TRBV6-6 and TRBJ1-2; D may be TRBD1 (6 bases). The V gene's germline CDR1 is MNHNY and CDR2 SVGAGI (reference sequence). The CDR3 sequence is 14 residues long. V lost 6 bases and J lost 0, with 11 bases in between. The CDR3 reads CASREGVANYGYTF. The CDR3 nucleotides read TGTGCCAGCAGAGAGGGGGTAGCTAACTATGGCTACACCTTC.

The chain combines TRBV5-6 with TRBJ1-4, with TRBD1 matching 8 bases. V lost 4 bases and J lost 4; bases outside the gene matches: 3. The V gene's germline CDR1 is SGHDT and CDR2 YYEEEE. The CDR3 has 14 amino acids. The CDR3 here is CASSLTGVNEKLFF. Written as DNA, the CDR3 is TGTGCCAGCAGCCTGACAGGGGTTAATGAAAAACTGTTTTTT.

The gene calls are TRBV30 and TRBJ2-7, with D uncertain. The CDR3 has 12 residues. V shed 3 bases and J shed 3 bases, with 9 bases lying between them. Germline loops: CDR1 GTSNPN, CDR2 SVGIG (reference sequence). CDR3 sequence: CAWSPVSYEQYF. The CDR3 DNA reads as TGTGCCTGGAGCCCTGTAAGCTACGAGCAGTACTTC.

There are a few counts of this clone. The chain is built from TRBV19 and TRBJ1-1; a possible D gene is TRBD1 (5 bases). Trimming shortened V by 8 bases and J by 5 bases, and 18 bases separated the two germline ends. The CDR3 has 14 residues. From germline, CDR1 is LNHDA and CDR2 SQIVND (reference sequence). CDR3 in DNA: TGTGCCAGTCGGGACGCTCGAGGGGCAACTGAAGCTTTCTTT. Protein sequence: CASRDARGATEAFF.

The rearrangement links TRBV7-3 to TRBJ2-7; TRBD2 might be the D (6 bases). Trimming shortened V by 5 bases and J by 6 bases, and 20 bases separated the two germline ends. The CDR3 runs 15 residues. Germline loops: CDR1 SGHTA, CDR2 FQGTGA. The DNA for the CDR3 is TGTGCCAGCAGCACCAGACCGGGTACCGGGGGCGAGCAGTACTTC. Amino acid sequence: CASSTRPGTGGEQYF.

The V gene is TRBV30, the J gene TRBJ1-2; D uncertain. The CDR3 totals 12 residues. Germline-derived CDR1 and CDR2 are GTSNPN and SVGIG (reference sequence). V lost 1 base, J lost 13 bases, and 16 bases lay in between. The DNA of the CDR3 is TGTGCCTGGAGTGGTCACCCCTCCCTACCCACCTTC. Protein: CAWSGHPSLPTF.

This clone was picked up a small number of times. The V call is TRBV19, the J call TRBJ2-7; D possibly corresponds to TRBD2 (6 bases). V lost 3 bases and J lost 0, with 15 bases in between. CDR1 is LNHDA and CDR2 is SQIVND in the germline V gene (reference sequence). The CDR3 covers 16 residues. Written as DNA, the CDR3 is TGTGCCAGTAGTATGTGGGGGGACCGGAGCTCCTACGAGCAGTACTTC. The encoded protein is CASSMWGDRSSYEQYF.